Listed here is a single TCR beta chain. Antigen: not known. The authors deemed Graves' hyperthyroidism stable absent ophthalmopathy progression within 18 months. Exclusion criteria comprised uncontrolled infection, other autoimmune disease, pregnancy or lactation. The CDR3 extends over 16 amino acids. V lost 6 bases and J lost 7; bases outside the gene matches: 17. Amplification of TCR beta CDR3 regions used RNA as the template. First-round RT-PCR with HTBI primers amplified the TCR CDR3 region. TCRdb used MiXCR to reprocess the multiplex PCR reads, holding one entry per CDR3 protein. The sample has 75,000 to 100,000 distinct CDR3 sequences, around 50% seen once. The data are from a study of T cells in Graves' hyperthyroidism and ophthalmopathy. Study information: Peripheral blood samples were taken at initial diagnosis, prior to any treatment.

Study outcomes and limitations: Most thyroid clonotypes that were expanded above 0.001 also turned up in blood.

The V call is TRBV12-3 or TRBV12-4, the J call TRBJ2-5; 7 bases align to TRBD2. The receptor was isolated from a woman aged 40-49 years with Graves' hyperthyroidism. The sequencing sample was made of blood. CDR3 sequence (DNA): TGTGCCAGCAGACCCCAGGCGGGAGCAGTGGCAAGGACCCAGTACTTC. Translating it yields CASRPQAGAVARTQYF.